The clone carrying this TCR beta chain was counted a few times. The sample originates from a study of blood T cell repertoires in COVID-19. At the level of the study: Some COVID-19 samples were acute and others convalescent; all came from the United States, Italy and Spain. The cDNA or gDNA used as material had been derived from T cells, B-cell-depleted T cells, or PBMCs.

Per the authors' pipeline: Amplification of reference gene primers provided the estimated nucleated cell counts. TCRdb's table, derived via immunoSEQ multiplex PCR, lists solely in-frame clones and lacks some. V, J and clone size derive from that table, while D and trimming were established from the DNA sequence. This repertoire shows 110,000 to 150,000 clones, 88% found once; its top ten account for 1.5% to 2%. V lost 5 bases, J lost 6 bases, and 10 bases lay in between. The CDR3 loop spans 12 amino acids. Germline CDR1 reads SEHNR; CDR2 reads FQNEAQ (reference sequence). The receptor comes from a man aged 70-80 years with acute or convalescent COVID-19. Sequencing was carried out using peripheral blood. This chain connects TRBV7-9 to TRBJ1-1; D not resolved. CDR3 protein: CASSPQTPEAFF. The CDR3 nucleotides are TGTGCCAGCAGCCCTCAAACACCTGAAGCTTTCTTT.